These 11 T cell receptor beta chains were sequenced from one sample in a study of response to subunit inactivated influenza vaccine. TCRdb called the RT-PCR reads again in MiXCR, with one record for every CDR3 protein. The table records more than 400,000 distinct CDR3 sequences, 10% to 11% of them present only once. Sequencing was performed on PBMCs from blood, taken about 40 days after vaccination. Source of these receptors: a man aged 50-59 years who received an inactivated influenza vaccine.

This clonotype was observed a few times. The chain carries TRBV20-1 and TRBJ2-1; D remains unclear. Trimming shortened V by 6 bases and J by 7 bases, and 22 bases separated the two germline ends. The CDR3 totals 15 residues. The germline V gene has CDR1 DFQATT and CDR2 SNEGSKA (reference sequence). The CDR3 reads CSASSGGQLKNEQFF. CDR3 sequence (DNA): TGCAGTGCCAGCTCTGGTGGTCAGCTAAAAAATGAGCAGTTCTTC.

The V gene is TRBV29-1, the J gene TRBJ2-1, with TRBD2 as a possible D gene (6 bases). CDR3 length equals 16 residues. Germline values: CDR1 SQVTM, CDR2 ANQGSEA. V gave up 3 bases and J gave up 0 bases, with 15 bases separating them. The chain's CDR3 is CSVDSLAGSSYNEQFF. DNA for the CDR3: TGCAGCGTTGACTCCCTAGCCGGGAGCTCCTACAATGAGCAGTTCTTC.

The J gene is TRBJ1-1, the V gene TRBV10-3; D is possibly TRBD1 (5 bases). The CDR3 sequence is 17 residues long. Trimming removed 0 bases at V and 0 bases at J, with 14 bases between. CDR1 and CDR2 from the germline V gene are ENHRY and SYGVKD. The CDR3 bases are TGTGCCATCAGTGAGTCCCGGCAGGGTGGCATGAACACTGAAGCTTTCTTT. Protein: CAISESRQGGMNTEAFF.

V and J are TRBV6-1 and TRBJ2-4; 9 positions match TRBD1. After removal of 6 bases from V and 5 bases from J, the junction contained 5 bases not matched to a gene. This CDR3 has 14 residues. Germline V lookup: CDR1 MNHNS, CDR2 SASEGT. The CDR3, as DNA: TGTGCCAGCAGAAGGGACAGGGCGCAAAACATTCAGTACTTC. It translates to CASRRDRAQNIQYF.

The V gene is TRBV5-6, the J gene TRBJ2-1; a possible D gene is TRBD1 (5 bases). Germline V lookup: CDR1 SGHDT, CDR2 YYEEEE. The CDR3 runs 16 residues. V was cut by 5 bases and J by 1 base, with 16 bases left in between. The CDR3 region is CASRSRQTLSYNEQFF. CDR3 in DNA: TGTGCCAGCAGATCCCGACAGACCCTATCCTACAATGAGCAGTTCTTC.

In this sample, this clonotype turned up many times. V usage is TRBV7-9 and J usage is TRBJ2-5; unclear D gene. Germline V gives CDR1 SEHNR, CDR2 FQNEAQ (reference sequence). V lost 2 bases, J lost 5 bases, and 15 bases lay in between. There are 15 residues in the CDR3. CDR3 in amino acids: CASSLSFPVWETQYF. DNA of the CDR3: TGTGCCAGCAGCTTAAGTTTTCCGGTGTGGGAGACCCAGTACTTC. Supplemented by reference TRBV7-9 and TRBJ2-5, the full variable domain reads DTGVSQNPRHKITKRGQNVTFRCDPISEHNRLYWYRQTLGQGPEFLTYFQNEAQLEKSRLLSDRFSAERPKGSFSTLEIQRTEQGDSAMYLCASSLSFPVWETQYFGPGTRLLVL.

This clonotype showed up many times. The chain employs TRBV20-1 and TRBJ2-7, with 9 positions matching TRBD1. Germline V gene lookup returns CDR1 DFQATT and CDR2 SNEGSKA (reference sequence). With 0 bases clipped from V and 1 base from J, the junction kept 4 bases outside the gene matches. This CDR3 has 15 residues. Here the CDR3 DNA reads TGCAGTGCTAGAGATTTAGGACAGGGGTCCTACGAGCAGTACTTC. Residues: CSARDLGQGSYEQYF.

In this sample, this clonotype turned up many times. CDR3 region: CASSQGLGQGVYEQYF. The CDR3 DNA is TGCGCCAGCAGCCAGGGGTTGGGACAGGGAGTATACGAGCAGTACTTC. The gene calls are TRBV4-3 and TRBJ2-7; 9 nucleotides align to TRBD1. The germline gives CDR1 LGHNA, CDR2 YSLEER. With V trimmed by 3 bases and J by 4 bases, 10 bases remained unmatched. The CDR3 is 16 amino acids.

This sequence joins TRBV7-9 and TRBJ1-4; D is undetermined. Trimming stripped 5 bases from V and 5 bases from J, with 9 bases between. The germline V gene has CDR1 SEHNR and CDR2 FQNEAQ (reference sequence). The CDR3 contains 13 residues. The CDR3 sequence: CASSRHTNEKLFF. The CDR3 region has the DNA TGTGCCAGCAGCCGCCATACGAATGAAAAACTGTTTTTT.

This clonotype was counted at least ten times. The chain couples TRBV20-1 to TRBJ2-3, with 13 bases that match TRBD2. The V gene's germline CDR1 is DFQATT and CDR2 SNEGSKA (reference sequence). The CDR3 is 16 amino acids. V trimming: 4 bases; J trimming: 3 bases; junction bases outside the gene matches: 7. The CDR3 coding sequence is TGCAGTGCTAATCCGGGACTAGCGGGACCAACAGATACGCAGTATTTT. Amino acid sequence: CSANPGLAGPTDTQYF.

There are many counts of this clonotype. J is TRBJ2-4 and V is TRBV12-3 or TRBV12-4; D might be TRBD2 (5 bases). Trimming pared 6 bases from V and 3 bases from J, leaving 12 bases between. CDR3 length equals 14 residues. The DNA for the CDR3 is TGTGCCAGCAGCTCATACCGGGACAAAAACATTCAGTACTTC. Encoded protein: CASSSYRDKNIQYF.